This T cell receptor beta chain originates from a study of CD8+CD57+ T cells in acquired aplastic anemia. Remarks on this clonotype: Its matching antigen is unknown.

Whole-study results and caveats: Patients and controls shared twenty-nine CD8+ CDR3 sequences.

Using genomic DNA as the template, TCR beta VDJ and CDR3 profiling was carried out. From the reads, TCRdb called clonotypes with MiXCR, one entry per CDR3 protein. Here the sample spans 75,000 to 80,000 distinct CDR3 sequences, roughly two thirds being singletons. Between the trimmed V and J ends, which lost 7 bases and 2 bases, there was a span of 12 bases. This CDR3 region has 13 residues. Germline lookup yields CDR1 SNHLY and CDR2 FYNNEI. All sequencing subjects had displayed CD8+CD57+ cell expansion on flow cytometry. The sequenced sample was sorted CD4+, CD8+, or CD8+CD57+ T cells (not recorded which) from PBMCs. This TCR was sampled from a human donor with aplastic anemia. The chain joins TRBV2 to TRBJ2-7; D ambiguous. This CDR3 reads CASTGLATYEQYF. The DNA of the CDR3 is TGTGCCAGCACGGGTTTGGCCACCTACGAGCAGTACTTC.